This passage covers 18 T cell receptor beta chains from one sample sequenced in a study of cytomegalovirus exposure and HLA in healthy donors. Primers included in the PCR were 60 Vbeta and 13 Jbeta primers. The data were produced by immunoSEQ multiplex PCR, yet TCRdb's version contains in-frame clones alone and is incomplete. Here the sample spans 130,000 to 150,000 clones, approximately 80% being singletons. The sample taken for sequencing was PBMCs. These receptors were taken from a woman aged 50 to 60 in good health and CMV-seronegative.

The CDR3 sequence: CASQGRGLSGTGELFF. In nucleotides, the CDR3 is TGTGCCAGTCAAGGGAGGGGGTTATCGGGCACCGGGGAGCTGTTTTTT. V gene TRBV28 combines with J gene TRBJ2-2; maybe TRBD2 (7 bases). Trimming stripped 9 bases from V and 4 bases from J, with 21 bases between. The CDR3 is made up of 16 amino acids. Germline V gene lookup returns CDR1 MDHEN and CDR2 SYDVKM.

V usage is TRBV2 and J usage is TRBJ1-3; weak D call: TRBD1 (6 bases). Germline assignment: CDR1 SNHLY and CDR2 FYNNEI. The ends were cut back, 4 bases at V and 3 bases at J, with 13 bases in the middle. This CDR3 has 15 residues. CDR3 residues: CASSVRGGYGNTIYF. The CDR3 DNA reads as TGTGCCAGCAGTGTAAGAGGGGGTTATGGAAACACCATATATTTT.

This clone was seen at least ten times. The chain carries TRBV5-1 and TRBJ1-1, with unresolved D. CDR1 and CDR2 from the germline V gene are SGHRS and YFSETQ. V lost 2 bases, J lost 1 base, and 9 bases lay in between. The CDR3 is made up of 14 amino acids. This CDR3 reads CASSFRGGNTEAFF. For the CDR3, the DNA is TGCGCCAGCAGCTTCCGGGGTGGGAACACTGAAGCTTTCTTT.

This chain joins TRBV13 and TRBJ1-1; a possible D gene is TRBD1 (6 bases). Trimming stripped 5 bases from V and 6 bases from J, with 13 bases between. Looked up from germline, CDR1 is PRHDT and CDR2 is FYEKMQ (reference sequence). The CDR3 spans 13 residues. Written as DNA, the CDR3 is TGTGCCAGCAGCGTTACAGGGACGCCTGAAGCTTTCTTT. Protein product: CASSVTGTPEAFF.

The chain combines TRBV5-1 with TRBJ2-2; 13 bases agree with TRBD2. V was pared by 5 bases and J by 8 bases, with 9 bases of the junction left unmatched. The CDR3 is 16 amino acids. Germline loops: CDR1 SGHRS, CDR2 YFSETQ. In DNA, the CDR3 is TGCGCCAGCAGGGCCACTAGCGGGGGGGCGTCGGGGGAGCTGTTTTTT. It is translated as CASRATSGGASGELFF.

This chain's CDR3 is CASKSGDILTDTQYF. In DNA, the CDR3 is TGTGCCAGCAAATCTGGGGACATACTCACAGATACGCAGTATTTT. V is TRBV27 and J is TRBJ2-3; tentatively, D is TRBD1 (6 bases). The V and J ends lost 7 bases and 2 bases respectively, with 16 bases between them. The CDR3 is made up of 15 amino acids. From germline, CDR1 is MNHEY and CDR2 SMNVEV (reference sequence).

The chain joins TRBV5-1 to TRBJ2-6; D gene uncertain. Germline CDR1 SGHRS, CDR2 YFSETQ. The CDR3 runs to 17 residues. V was clipped by 0 bases and J by 0 bases, with 10 bases between them. The CDR3 here is CASSLAVSGSGANVLTF. In nucleotides, the CDR3 is TGCGCCAGCAGCTTGGCCGTATCGGGCTCTGGGGCCAACGTCCTGACTTTC.

This clone was seen more than once but under ten times. The chain has TRBV5-1 and TRBJ2-3; D remains ambiguous. The CDR3 has 14 residues. Germline V CDR1 and CDR2: SGHRS, YFSETQ. Trimming removed 4 bases from V and 0 bases from J, with 9 bases in between. The CDR3 DNA reads TGCGCCAGCAGCCGGGTCTCCAGCACAGATACGCAGTATTTT. Protein: CASSRVSSTDTQYF.

The V call is TRBV19, the J call TRBJ1-1; 7 bases are a match to TRBD1. CDR3 length: 13 residues. CDR1 is LNHDA, CDR2 SQIVND, per germline (reference sequence). J lost 5 bases, V lost 6 bases, and 6 bases had no gene match. CDR3 protein: CASRLGGVTEAFF. The CDR3 nucleotides are TGTGCCAGTAGACTAGGGGGCGTAACTGAAGCTTTCTTT.

This clone was counted only a few times. This rearrangement joins TRBV7-2 to TRBJ1-5, with D perhaps matching TRBD1 (6 bases). Germline CDR1 and CDR2: SGHTA and FQGNSA. The V end lost 5 bases, the J end lost 2 bases, and 10 bases lay between the germline ends. This CDR3 has 14 amino acids. In nucleotides, the CDR3 is TGTGCCAGCAGCGACCGACAGGGCAATCAGCCCCAGCATTTT. This sequence encodes CASSDRQGNQPQHF.

This rearrangement joins TRBV5-8 to TRBJ2-2; 7 bases match TRBD1. Germline CDR1 SGHTS, CDR2 YDEGEE. With V trimmed by 9 bases and J by 2 bases, 10 bases remained unmatched. The CDR3 spans 15 residues. In nucleotides, the CDR3 is TGTGCCAACTGGGTCGGGACAGAAAACACCGGGGAGCTGTTTTTT. It translates to CANWVGTENTGELFF.

The chain combines TRBV19 with TRBJ1-1; unclear D gene. V was cut by 10 bases and J by 11 bases, with 23 bases left in between. The CDR3 length is 13 residues. Looked up from germline, CDR1 is LNHDA and CDR2 is SQIVND (reference sequence). CDR3 nucleotides: TGTGCCACCCTCGGAGAGGGCCCGTCCTCGGCTTTCTTT. This sequence encodes CATLGEGPSSAFF.

This clone occurred once. This chain joins TRBV15 and TRBJ1-1; D not certain. The CDR3 covers 14 residues. V dropped 0 bases and J dropped 4 bases, with 9 bases sitting between them. CDR1 is LNHNV, CDR2 YYDKDF, per germline (reference sequence). In nucleotides, the CDR3 is TGTGCCACCAGCAGAGATCGGGAGAGCACTGAAGCTTTCTTT. This encodes CATSRDRESTEAFF.

CDR3 sequence: CASSPGRDYSNQPQHF. The CDR3 coding sequence is TGTGCCAGCAGCCCAGGACGGGATTATAGCAATCAGCCCCAGCATTTT. The chain links TRBV5-6 to TRBJ1-5; no clear D gene. The CDR3 sequence is 16 residues long. Germline lookup yields CDR1 SGHDT and CDR2 YYEEEE. The ends were cut back, 4 bases at V and 0 bases at J, with 14 bases in the middle.

This rearrangement joins TRBV15 to TRBJ1-4; 8 positions agree with TRBD1. The length of the CDR3 is 15 residues. Germline trimming cut 4 bases from V and 5 bases from J; bases unmatched to any gene: 6. Germline V CDR1 and CDR2: LNHNV, YYDKDF (reference sequence). CDR3 bases: TGTGCCACCAGCACAGGACAGGGTGGGAATGAAAAACTGTTTTTT. Protein sequence: CATSTGQGGNEKLFF.

The chain has TRBV7-6 and TRBJ2-7, with D possibly TRBD2 on 6 matching bases. V dropped 5 bases and J dropped 3 bases, with 11 bases sitting between them. The CDR3 is made up of 13 amino acids. The germline gives CDR1 SGHVS, CDR2 FNYEAQ. The DNA for the CDR3 is TGTGCCAGCAGCACGTTCGGGGGCTACGAGCAGTACTTC. This encodes CASSTFGGYEQYF.

This CDR3 reads CASSQTSGSYNEQFF. CDR3 sequence (DNA): TGTGCCAGCAGCCAGACTAGCGGGAGTTACAATGAGCAGTTCTTC. The V call is TRBV4-2, the J call TRBJ2-1; TRBD2 matches 12 bases. The germline gives CDR1 LGHNA, CDR2 YNFKEQ. With 3 bases clipped from V and 4 bases from J, the junction kept 1 base outside the gene matches. The CDR3 loop spans 15 amino acids.

This chain connects TRBV4-1 to TRBJ1-5; no definite D call. CDR1 MGHRA and CDR2 YSYEKL come from the germline V gene. The CDR3 has 18 amino acids. Between the trimmed V and J ends, which lost 5 bases and 0 bases, there was a span of 20 bases. The CDR3 DNA follows: TGCGCCAGCAGCGCGCGAGCGGATCAATCATATAGCAATCAGCCCCAGCATTTT. Translated: CASSARADQSYSNQPQHF.